This T cell receptor beta chain is from a study of T cells in Graves' hyperthyroidism and ophthalmopathy (dated by TCRdb to between 2017 and 2020). Study-level background: Peripheral blood samples were taken at the time of initial diagnosis, prior to any treatment. In several Graves' hyperthyroidism patients, the study also compared T-cell repertoires from thyroid tissue with T-cell repertoires from blood. The paper describes TCR Vbeta CDR3 sequencing of around 140 peripheral blood samples, made up of 40 to 45 ophthalmopathy patients, more than 70 hyperthyroidism patients and 17 progressor patients. After blood sampling, hyperthyroidism patients were treated with methimazole at a starting dose of 30 mg daily, and ophthalmopathy patients were treated with high-dose intravenous methylprednisolone. A discovery cohort of roughly 100 patients, about 44 with Graves' ophthalmopathy and 57 with stable Graves' hyperthyroidism, was used to find distinguishing TCR V-J signatures. Prospective prediction of ophthalmopathy was tested in an independent validation cohort consisting of about 20 hyperthyroidism patients and 15 to 17 patients who later progressed to ophthalmopathy. The roughly 90 discovery patients were divided at random into training and test sets in a 7:3 ratio. Results the study describes overall, beyond this receptor: In validation, the model predicted progression to ophthalmopathy with roughly 66% sensitivity and approximately 74% specificity, a median of roughly seven months before onset. Most expanded thyroid clonotypes (frequency above 0.001) were also detected in blood, a finding suggesting that blood repertoires may reflect thyroid immune responses. No statistical method was used to fix the sample size in advance, and group allocation was not hidden from the investigators. Ophthalmopathy was separated from stable hyperthyroidism by a 13 V-J signature model, with over 85% sensitivity and about 81% specificity obtained in cross-validation and 80%/75% obtained in testing.

This clonotype was counted ten times or more. What this receptor recognizes is not known. No base-level quality is on record; no much larger clone is a single base apart. The TCR beta CDR3 regions were amplified from the RNA transcripts. A first-round RT-PCR of the TCR CDR3 used the HTBI primer set with the Qiagen OneStep RT-PCR kit. The libraries were constructed in a second round of multiplex PCR and then size-selected and purified. Paired-end sequencing of the libraries was performed with 100 bp reads on an Illumina HiSeq2000. The published analysis was carried out like this. SOAPnuke was used to process the raw data, with reads discarded if the reads contained adapters or uncalled bases, had a mean Phred below 15, or lacked an exact constant-primer or identifier match. COPE v1.2.5 was used to merge high-quality paired reads, and clonotypes were defined as unique nucleotide sequences. Clonotypes were aligned to IMGT TRBV, TRBD and TRBJ reference segments using MiTCR v1.1. Analysis was restricted to V-J combinations with a frequency above 0.0001, which covered about 99% of repertoires. The TCS score was defined as F50 (clonal expansion) divided by E x V (chaos), with BLOSUM62-based TCRdist calculated between CDR3 peptides within each V-J. Welch's t-statistics and random forest reduced around 550 V-J features to 13, which were used in a naive Bayes classifier (R e1071). TCRdb reanalyzed the raw reads on its own, using fastp at Q25 for trimming and MiXCR for clone calling, and kept in-frame beta chains. One record per CDR3 amino acid sequence lists the most common genes and DNA. None of the V and J calls come from the authors' own analysis; TCRdb made them. Present in this sample are 600,000 to 650,000 distinct CDR3 sequences, roughly 20% of which were seen just once. Around a third of the sample rests with the top ten.

Ophthalmopathy patients had moderately to severely active disease, with a Clinical Activity Score of 3 or more, a NOSPECS grade of 4 or more, and a disease duration of less than 3 months. Exclusion was applied to patients with uncontrolled infections, other autoimmune diseases, pregnancy or lactation. Diagnoses were based on clinical symptoms, serum thyroxine and TRAb, thyroid ultrasound and orbital computed tomography. PBMCs were isolated from 7.5 to 10 ml of fresh peripheral blood by Ficoll-Paque density gradient centrifugation. Trizol reagent was used to extract total RNA, and RNA quality was then checked on an Agilent 2100 Bioanalyzer. The sequence came from a man aged 30-40 years with Graves' ophthalmopathy. Sequenced input: blood.

The CDR3 region reads CASSHLAGTYEQYF. The DNA sequence is as follows: TGCGCCAGCAGCCATCTAGCGGGCACCTACGAGCAGTACTTC. This chain is built from TRBV5-1 and TRBJ2-7; the central 8 bases match TRBD2. Trimming accounts for 4 bases at V and 2 bases at J, while the number of junction bases matched to no gene is 5. The CDR3 contains 14 residues, cysteine and phenylalanine counted. CDR3 DNA is the only sequence kept; it has 42 bases, read in frame from the first base. For CDR1 and CDR2, the germline V gene lists SGHRS and YFSETQ.